Following are 26 T cell receptor beta chains from one sample sequenced in a study of human T cells and chemical hapten exposure. TCRdb recomputed calls from the RACE reads with MiXCR, one row per CDR3 protein. The sample includes approximately 90,000 distinct CDR3 sequences, 8.5% of them seen just once. The time point here: pre-sensitization, week 0. The treatment here: therapeutic diphenylcyclopropenone sensitization with weekly scalp DPC. The specimen comprised whole blood, sampled in connection with sensitization to the hapten diphenylcyclopropenone (DPC). All receptors come from a man aged 40-50 years with alopecia areata. Some clones in this sample may be carry-over from other donors' samples.

This clonotype was seen more than once but under ten times. V usage is TRBV6-6 and J usage is TRBJ2-5; D is perhaps TRBD1 (5 bases). Per germline, CDR1 MNHNY and CDR2 SVGAGI (reference sequence). Trimming shortened V by 5 bases and J by 5 bases, and 18 bases separated the two germline ends. The CDR3 runs to 15 residues. CDR3 amino acids: CASSATGRRAETQYF. The CDR3 bases are TGTGCCAGCAGTGCTACAGGTAGAAGAGCTGAGACCCAGTACTTC.

The rearrangement links TRBV13 to TRBJ1-1; D possibly corresponds to TRBD1 (5 bases). The germline V gene has CDR1 PRHDT and CDR2 FYEKMQ (reference sequence). This CDR3 is 11 amino acids long. V shed 4 bases and J shed 10 bases, with 10 bases lying between them. The CDR3 region is CASSSGLGAFF. The CDR3 nucleotides read TGTGCCAGCAGCTCGGGGCTCGGAGCTTTCTTT.

This chain uses TRBV4-2 with TRBJ2-1; perhaps TRBD2 as D (7 bases). Germline CDR1 reads LGHNA; CDR2 reads YNFKEQ. The CDR3 is 13 amino acids. V was clipped by 6 bases and J by 5 bases, with 11 bases between them. The CDR3 sequence is CASRGGGDNEQFF. The CDR3 DNA reads TGTGCCAGCAGGGGAGGGGGAGACAATGAGCAGTTCTTC.

In its sample, this clonotype was seen a few times. J is TRBJ2-3 and V is TRBV10-3; D unclear. Germline loops: CDR1 ENHRY, CDR2 SYGVKD. This CDR3 spans 14 amino acids. V lost 4 bases to trimming and J lost 6 bases, with 14 bases between them. The CDR3 DNA reads TGTGCCATCAGTGGCCCAGGCGCGAGGGATACGCAGTATTTT. As protein: CAISGPGARDTQYF.

This clonotype was seen repeatedly, ten times or more. The rearrangement links TRBV25-1 to TRBJ2-4, with D perhaps TRBD1 or TRBD2 (5 bases each). Germline-derived CDR1 and CDR2 are MGHDK and SYGVNS. The CDR3 runs 16 residues. V lost 1 base and J lost 1, with 11 bases in between. The CDR3 bases are TGTGCCAGCAGTGAATTTCACGAGGGGGCCAAAAACATTCAGTACTTC. Its protein is CASSEFHEGAKNIQYF.

The chain has TRBV28 and TRBJ2-7; the match to TRBD1 covers 7 bases. J was trimmed by 0 bases and V by 6 bases; bases with no gene match: 8. Germline V gene sequence: CDR1 MDHEN, CDR2 SYDVKM. The CDR3 is 15 residues long. CDR3: CASSPGTDNSYEQYF. The DNA for the CDR3 is TGTGCCAGCAGCCCCGGGACAGATAACTCCTACGAGCAGTACTTC.

At least ten counts were recorded for this clonotype. This chain connects TRBV5-1 to TRBJ2-7; D ambiguous. CDR1 is SGHRS, CDR2 YFSETQ, per germline. Trimming shortened V by 0 bases and J by 0 bases, and 7 bases separated the two germline ends. This CDR3 contains 14 residues. The CDR3 sequence is CASSLGESSYEQYV. CDR3 nucleotide sequence: TGCGCCAGCAGCTTGGGAGAGTCCTCCTACGAGCAGTACGTC.

In its sample, this clonotype was seen a few times. The chain uses TRBV28 and TRBJ1-2, with D unclear. CDR3 length: 15 amino acids. V lost 1 base and J lost 4, with 13 bases in between. Germline V gives CDR1 MDHEN, CDR2 SYDVKM. CDR3 protein: CASSLYGSTAYGYTF. As DNA, the CDR3 is TGTGCCAGCAGTTTATATGGGTCGACGGCCTATGGCTACACCTTC.

The table lists this clonotype with many counts. The V gene is TRBV15, the J gene TRBJ2-6; 9 bases map to TRBD1. V was clipped by 7 bases and J by 2 bases; unmatched bases: 6. The germline V gene encodes CDR1 LNHNV and CDR2 YYDKDF (reference sequence). There are 16 residues in the CDR3. CDR3 amino acids: CATKGDRATGANVLTF. The CDR3 bases are TGTGCCACCAAAGGGGACAGGGCCACTGGGGCCAACGTCCTGACTTTC.

This clonotype was seen repeatedly, ten times or more. The genes are TRBV30 and TRBJ2-7, with 11 nucleotides matching TRBD2. Trimming at V came to 2 bases and at J to 0 bases, leaving 0 bases not matched to a gene. This CDR3 is 14 amino acids long. Germline assignment: CDR1 GTSNPN and CDR2 SVGIG (reference sequence). CDR3 protein: CAWSTSGSSYEQYV. The CDR3, as DNA: TGTGCCTGGAGTACTAGCGGGAGCTCCTACGAGCAGTACGTC.

This clonotype has a handful of counts. This rearrangement joins TRBV6-2 or TRBV6-3 to TRBJ2-7; 7 nucleotides agree with TRBD2. The CDR3 consists of 15 residues. Germline trimming cut 2 bases from V and 0 bases from J; bases unmatched to any gene: 4. The germline CDR1 and CDR2 sequences are MNHEY and SVGEGT. The CDR3 nucleotides read TGTGCCAGCAGTTACGGGGGGACTACCTCCTACGAGCAGTACGTC. As protein: CASSYGGTTSYEQYV.

This clonotype was observed many times. The chain joins TRBV2 to TRBJ2-6; unclear D gene. Trimming left V 1 base short and J 0 bases short, with 7 bases between. This CDR3 region has 16 residues. Germline loops: CDR1 SNHLY, CDR2 FYNNEI. The CDR3 loop reads CASSEVATSGANVLTF. The CDR3 DNA is TGTGCCAGCAGTGAAGTGGCAACCTCTGGGGCCAACGTCCTGACTTTC.

This clonotype was seen repeatedly, ten times or more. The V call is TRBV5-4, the J call TRBJ1-2; D may be TRBD1 (6 bases). Germline CDR1 reads SGHNT; CDR2 reads YYREEE (reference sequence). CDR3 length equals 16 residues. V lost 2 bases to trimming and J lost 2 bases, with 16 bases between them. CDR3 sequence: CASSLSRGRGNYGYTF. CDR3 nucleotide sequence: TGTGCCAGCAGCTTATCCCGAGGGAGGGGGAACTATGGCTACACCTTC.

The chain uses TRBV4-2 and TRBJ1-5; D is uncertain. V lost 0 bases to trimming and J lost 1 base, with 7 bases between them. Germline V gene data show CDR1 as LGHNA and CDR2 as YNFKEQ. The CDR3 runs 15 residues. CDR3 DNA: TGTGCCAGCAGCCAAGATCCGTTGAGCAATCAGCCCCAGCATTTT. This gives the protein CASSQDPLSNQPQHF.

The CDR3: CASSLLGVAERDTQYF. Here the CDR3 DNA reads TGTGCCAGCAGCTTACTTGGGGTAGCGGAGCGAGATACGCAGTATTTT. The chain recombines TRBV7-2 with TRBJ2-3; D possibly corresponds to TRBD2 (6 bases). V was clipped by 2 bases and J by 5 bases, with 17 bases between them. This CDR3 contains 16 residues. Germline assignment: CDR1 SGHTA and CDR2 FQGNSA.

V usage is TRBV4-3 and J usage is TRBJ2-3, with 10 bases that match TRBD2. This CDR3 is 15 amino acids long. Germline CDR1 LGHNA, CDR2 YSLEER. This CDR3 reads CDRASGGTSTDTQYF. CDR3 nucleotide sequence: TGCGACCGAGCTAGCGGGGGAACTAGCACAGATACGCAGTATTTT.

V and J are TRBV10-3 and TRBJ2-3, with a tentative D call TRBD2 (5 bases). This CDR3 region has 15 residues. V was shortened by 2 bases and J by 1 base, with 10 bases between the two germline ends. Germline CDR1 and CDR2: ENHRY and SYGVKD. Here the CDR3 reads CAISEGGGGTDTQYF. The CDR3 DNA is TGTGCCATCAGTGAGGGCGGAGGAGGCACAGATACGCAGTATTTT.

This clonotype was detected many times. The chain joins TRBV19 to TRBJ1-1; D is unresolved. Germline V gives CDR1 LNHDA, CDR2 SQIVND (reference sequence). The CDR3 has 15 residues. V lost 9 bases, J lost 0 bases, and 17 bases lay in between. CDR3: CASQEGITMNTEAFF. CDR3 nucleotide sequence: TGTGCCAGCCAAGAGGGTATTACGATGAACACTGAAGCTTTCTTT.

The rearrangement links TRBV10-3 to TRBJ1-1; 11 nucleotides match TRBD1. The CDR3 runs to 15 residues. Per the germline V gene, CDR1 is ENHRY and CDR2 is SYGVKD. V trimming: 6 bases; J trimming: 4 bases; junction bases outside the gene matches: 7. The CDR3 loop is CAISPTGTGGTEAFF. CDR3 bases: TGTGCCATCAGCCCTACCGGGACAGGGGGCACTGAAGCTTTCTTT.

This clonotype was seen ten or more times. The rearrangement links TRBV27 to TRBJ2-7; 7 bases line up with TRBD1. CDR3 length: 14 residues. Per germline, CDR1 MNHEY and CDR2 SMNVEV (reference sequence). Trimming at V came to 3 bases and at J to 5 bases, leaving 7 bases not matched to a gene. The DNA of the CDR3 is TGTGCCAGCAGTTTGACTCCAGGGGGAGACGAGCAGTACGTC. This codes for CASSLTPGGDEQYV.

This clonotype came up a few times. This chain connects TRBV27 to TRBJ2-7; unclear D gene. CDR1 and CDR2 from the germline V gene are MNHEY and SMNVEV (reference sequence). The CDR3 covers 18 residues. The V and J ends lost 5 bases and 0 bases respectively, with 23 bases between them. The CDR3 coding sequence is TGTGCCAGCAGTCGGAAACCGGAGAATACCCAATACTCCTACGAGCAGTACGTC. Translated: CASSRKPENTQYSYEQYV.

This clonotype was seen ten or more times. The rearrangement uses TRBV6-6 and TRBJ2-7, with 7 bases identical to TRBD2. Trimming cost V 2 bases and J 4 bases; bases outside gene matches: 2. The CDR3 spans 13 residues. Per the germline V gene, CDR1 is MNHNY and CDR2 is SVGAGI (reference sequence). CDR3 DNA: TGTGCCAGCAGTTACGGGAGGGGATACGAGCAGTACTTC. Translated: CASSYGRGYEQYF.

V gene TRBV9 combines with J gene TRBJ2-6; 8 positions match TRBD2. The CDR3 is made up of 19 amino acids. V lost 3 bases to trimming and J lost 0 bases; unmatched junction nucleotides: 11. Germline V CDR1 and CDR2: SGDLS, YYNGEE. The CDR3 protein is CASSDPLAEEFSGANVLTF. The CDR3 DNA sequence: TGTGCCAGCAGCGATCCACTAGCGGAAGAGTTCTCTGGGGCCAACGTCCTGACTTTC.

Relative to its sample, this clonotype is medium-sized. The CDR3: CASSSNTEAFF. CDR3 bases: TGTGCCAGCAGTTCGAACACTGAAGCTTTCTTT. The chain combines TRBV28 with TRBJ1-1; no clear D. V was cut by 4 bases and J by 1 base, with 1 base left in between. From germline, CDR1 is MDHEN and CDR2 SYDVKM. There are 11 residues in the CDR3.

This clonotype appeared a few times. The chain carries TRBV20-1 and TRBJ2-3; D remains unclear. V lost 3 bases to trimming and J lost 5 bases, with 12 bases between them. This CDR3 is built from 13 residues. Germline V gene data show CDR1 as DFQATT and CDR2 as SNEGSKA (reference sequence). CDR3 DNA sequence: TGCAGTGCTAGTAAGATGGTGGGAGATACGCAGTATTTT. Protein: CSASKMVGDTQYF.

Sample share makes this clonotype medium-sized. The chain employs TRBV29-1 and TRBJ2-3, with D perhaps being TRBD1 or TRBD2 (5 bases each). The V gene's germline CDR1 is SQVTM and CDR2 ANQGSEA. Trimming removed 3 bases at V and 2 bases at J, with 12 bases between. The CDR3 has 14 residues. CDR3 residues: CSVDSGPNTDTQYF. The DNA for the CDR3 is TGCAGCGTTGATTCGGGGCCCAACACAGATACGCAGTATTTT.